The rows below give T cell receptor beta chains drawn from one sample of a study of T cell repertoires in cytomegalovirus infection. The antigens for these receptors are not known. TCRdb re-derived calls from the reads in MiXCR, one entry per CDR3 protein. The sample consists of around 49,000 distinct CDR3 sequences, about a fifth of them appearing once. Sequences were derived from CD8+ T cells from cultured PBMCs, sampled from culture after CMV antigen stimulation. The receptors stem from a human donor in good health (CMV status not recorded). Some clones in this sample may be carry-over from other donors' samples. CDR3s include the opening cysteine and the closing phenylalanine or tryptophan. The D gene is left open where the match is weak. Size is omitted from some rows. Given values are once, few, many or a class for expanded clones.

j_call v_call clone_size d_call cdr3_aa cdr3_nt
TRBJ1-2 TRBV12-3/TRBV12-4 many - CASSLGGGLYGYTF TGTGCCAGCAGTTTGGGCGGGGGGCTCTATGGCTACACCTTC
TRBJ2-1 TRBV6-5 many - CASSRDAREQFF TGTGCCAGCAGTCGCGACGCCAGGGAGCAGTTCTTC
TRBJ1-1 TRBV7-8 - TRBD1 CASSSRTGENEAFF TGTGCCAGCAGCTCCCGGACAGGGGAGAATGAAGCTTTCTTT
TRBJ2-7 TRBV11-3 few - CASSPGFSYEQYF TGTGCCAGCAGCCCCGGATTCTCCTACGAGCAGTACTTC
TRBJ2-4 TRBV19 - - CASSITPRAKNIQYF TGTGCCAGTAGTATTACTCCCCGAGCCAAAAACATTCAGTACTTC
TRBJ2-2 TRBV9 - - CASSVGLETGELFF TGTGCCAGCAGCGTAGGGTTGGAGACCGGGGAGCTGTTTTTT
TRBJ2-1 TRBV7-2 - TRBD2 CASSWTSGGGGEQFF TGTGCCAGCAGCTGGACTAGCGGGGGCGGGGGTGAGCAGTTCTTC
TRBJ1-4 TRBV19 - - CASTEPRGEKLFF TGTGCCAGTACCGAACCTCGGGGAGAAAAACTGTTTTTT
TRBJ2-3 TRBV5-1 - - CASTSGRLLVTDTQYF TGCGCCAGCACGTCGGGGAGGCTCCTCGTCACAGATACGCAGTATTTT
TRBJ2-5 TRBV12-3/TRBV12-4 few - CASSLRTTRETQYF TGTGCCAGCAGTTTAAGAACGACTAGGGAGACCCAGTACTTC
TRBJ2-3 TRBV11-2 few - CASSLGGRDTDTQYF TGTGCCAGCAGCTTAGGAGGGAGAGACACAGATACGCAGTATTTT
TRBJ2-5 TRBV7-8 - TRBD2 CAVRNAGGGETQYF TGTGCCGTCCGTAACGCGGGGGGGGGAGAGACCCAGTACTTC
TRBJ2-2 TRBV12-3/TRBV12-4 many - CASSPVPSNTGELFF TGTGCCAGCAGTCCGGTGCCGTCGAACACCGGGGAGCTGTTTTTT
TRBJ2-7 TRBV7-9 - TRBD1 CASSFRDRVLEQYF TGTGCCAGCAGCTTCCGGGACAGGGTGCTCGAGCAGTACTTC
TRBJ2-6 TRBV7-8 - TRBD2 CASSLREGLLSGANVLTF TGTGCCAGCAGCTTAAGGGAGGGACTCCTCTCTGGGGCCAACGTCCTGACTTTC
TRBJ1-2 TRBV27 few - CASSPNLYGYTF TGTGCCAGCAGTCCCAACCTCTATGGCTACACCTTC